The 11 T cell receptor beta chains below were found in one sample sequenced in a study of cytomegalovirus exposure and HLA in healthy donors. Primers: 60 Vbeta forward and 13 Jbeta reverse. The data were produced by immunoSEQ multiplex PCR, yet TCRdb's version contains in-frame clones alone and is incomplete. The table includes about 130,000 clones, more than 80% detected once. The sequencing sample was made of PBMCs. The receptors were gathered from a woman between 25 and 40 years old in good health and CMV-seropositive.

The chain carries TRBV2 and TRBJ2-3, with 10 positions matching TRBD1. CDR1 and CDR2 from the germline V gene are SNHLY and FYNNEI. This CDR3 is 14 amino acids long. The junction had 7 bases not matched to a gene; V was cut back by 7 bases and J by 6 bases. CDR3 sequence (DNA): TGTGCCAGCAAACGGGACAGGGGATCCGATACGCAGTATTTT. Protein: CASKRDRGSDTQYF. The full variable domain, rest sourced from reference TRBV2 and TRBJ2-3, is EPEVTQTPSHQVTQMGQEVILRCVPISNHLYFYWYRQILGQKVEFLVSFYNNEISEKSEIFDDQFSVERPDGSNFTLKIRSTKLEDSAMYFCASKRDRGSDTQYFGPGTRLTVL.

The chain employs TRBV4-1 and TRBJ2-1, with 10 positions matching TRBD2. CDR3 length: 15 residues. Germline CDR1 and CDR2: MGHRA and YSYEKL. J was trimmed by 10 bases and V by 1 base; bases with no gene match: 7. The CDR3 is CASSQGSGGAGEQFF. DNA for the CDR3: TGCGCCAGCAGCCAAGGAAGCGGGGGGGCCGGGGAGCAGTTCTTC.

The rearrangement joins TRBV13 to TRBJ1-3, with a weak D call TRBD1 (5 bases). Germline values: CDR1 PRHDT, CDR2 FYEKMQ (reference sequence). This CDR3 comprises 15 residues. The V end was cut by 4 bases, the J end by 0 bases, with 10 bases between. CDR3 loop: CASSSQGLSGNTIYF. The CDR3 DNA reads as TGTGCCAGCAGCTCCCAGGGCCTCTCTGGAAACACCATATATTTT.

The gene calls are TRBV5-8 and TRBJ1-2, with 7 bases fitting TRBD1. This CDR3 region has 12 residues. Germline V gene lookup returns CDR1 SGHTS and CDR2 YDEGEE. V was pared by 4 bases and J by 5 bases, with 2 bases of the junction left unmatched. The CDR3 DNA sequence: TGTGCCAGCAGCCCGGGACAGTATGGCTACACCTTC. It codes for CASSPGQYGYTF.

The chain combines TRBV4-2 with TRBJ2-1; 12 bases agree with TRBD2. Trimming cost V 4 bases and J 9 bases; bases outside gene matches: 7. CDR1 LGHNA and CDR2 YNFKEQ come from the germline V gene. The CDR3 is 15 residues long. CDR3 sequence: CASSPSSGGAAEQFF. Here the CDR3 DNA reads TGTGCCAGCAGCCCCTCTAGCGGGGGGGCAGCTGAGCAGTTCTTC.

This clone was counted only a few times. The gene calls are TRBV5-1 and TRBJ2-5; TRBD2 might be the D (6 bases). The end of the DNA is better explained by TRBJ2-7, so the J call may be wrong. This CDR3 contains 14 residues. Looked up from germline, CDR1 is SGHRS and CDR2 is YFSETQ. DNA of the CDR3: TGCGCCAGCAGCGCGGGGACTGCCCACTACGAGCAGTACTTC. Translated, it gives CASSAGTAHYEQYF.

V gene TRBV6-6 combines with J gene TRBJ2-3; no reliable D call. Trimming took 5 bases from V and 0 from J, leaving 15 bases between them. This CDR3 is built from 16 residues. Germline loops: CDR1 MNHNY, CDR2 SVGAGI (reference sequence). The DNA for the CDR3 is TGTGCCAGCAGTCCTTATTTACTGACTAGCACAGATACGCAGTATTTT. It codes for CASSPYLLTSTDTQYF.

The genes are TRBV5-1 and TRBJ1-1, with D possibly matching TRBD1 (5 bases). The germline V and J ends were trimmed by 5 bases and 4 bases, with 18 bases remaining between them. The CDR3 consists of 15 residues. Germline loops: CDR1 SGHRS, CDR2 YFSETQ. DNA for the CDR3: TGCGCCAGCAGTCGGCAGGGTGGAGGGAGCACTGAAGCTTTCTTT. Residues: CASSRQGGGSTEAFF. Based on the CDR3 plus reference TRBV5-1 and TRBJ1-1, the full variable domain is KAGVTQTPRYLIKTRGQQVTLSCSPISGHRSVSWYQQTPGQGLQFLFEYFSETQRNKGNFPGRFSGRQFSNSRSEMNVSTLELGDSALYLCASSRQGGGSTEAFFGQGTRLTVV.

The genes are TRBV19 and TRBJ2-7, with D maybe TRBD2 (5 bases). Trimming cost V 1 base and J 1 base, with 11 bases left between them. CDR3 length equals 15 residues. Germline loops: CDR1 LNHDA, CDR2 SQIVND (reference sequence). In nucleotides, the CDR3 is TGTGCCAGTAGTATAGCCGGTACTAGTTCCTACGAGCAGTACTTC. Its protein is CASSIAGTSSYEQYF.

The V gene is TRBV7-3, the J gene TRBJ2-1; D is possibly TRBD2 (7 bases). V lost 2 bases to trimming and J lost 7 bases, with 15 bases between them. Germline loops: CDR1 SGHTA, CDR2 FQGTGA. CDR3 length: 15 residues. In DNA, the CDR3 is TGTGCCAGCAGCTTACCCGGGGGGCCGGGTAATGAGCAGTTCTTC. It yields the protein CASSLPGGPGNEQFF.

This chain connects TRBV16 to TRBJ1-2; D gene uncertain. The CDR3 is 14 residues long. V was trimmed by 0 bases and J by 4 bases, leaving 9 bases between them. The V gene's germline CDR1 is KGHSY and CDR2 FQNENV. Here the CDR3 reads CASSQSSGSYGYTF. DNA for the CDR3: TGTGCCAGCAGCCAATCGTCGGGAAGCTATGGCTACACCTTC.